A single sample is the source of the 26 T cell receptor beta chains below, sequenced in a study of vaccination effects on CD4 cells after COVID-19. Viral peptide pool expansion of antigen-specific CD4+ T cells preceded sequencing in the ViraFEST assay. Isolation of CD4+ T cells took place after nine to ten days of culture. Everyone in the study got two shots of either the BNT162b2 or mRNA-1273 vaccine. Using immunoSEQ multiplex PCR, the repertoire was profiled, and TCRdb retains in-frame clones only, with some absent. The data hold some 30,000 clones, with approximately 79% observed a single time. Their target antigens are unknown. The sequences come from CD4+ T cells from PBMCs cultured with SARS-CoV-2 spike peptides, collected after COVID-19 vaccination. The receptors originated from a human donor who received a COVID-19 vaccine. Some clones in this sample may be carry-over from other donors' samples.

CDR3 residues: CATIQSGPSYEQYF. The CDR3 region has the DNA TGTGCCACCATTCAGAGCGGCCCCTCCTACGAGCAGTACTTC. The rearrangement joins TRBV28 to TRBJ2-7; maybe TRBD2 (5 bases). The CDR3 runs to 14 residues. Trimming took off 10 bases at V and 0 bases at J, with 16 bases between the two ends. Germline CDR1 is MDHEN and CDR2 is SYDVKM.

The chain uses TRBV4-2 and TRBJ1-4; D is ambiguous. Germline loops: CDR1 LGHNA, CDR2 YNFKEQ. The CDR3 sequence is 16 residues long. Trimming shortened V by 1 base and J by 1 base, and 10 bases separated the two germline ends. CDR3 nucleotide sequence: TGTGCCAGCAGCCAAGCGAGCGGGGTAACTAATGAAAAACTGTTTTTT. It is translated as CASSQASGVTNEKLFF.

This clone was observed a few times. The chain has TRBV5-8 and TRBJ2-1, with 10 nucleotides matching TRBD1. J lost 0 bases, V lost 4 bases, and 10 bases had no gene match. The germline CDR1 and CDR2 sequences are SGHTS and YDEGEE. The CDR3 spans 18 residues. In DNA form, the CDR3 reads TGTGCCAGCAGCCTCGGACAGGGGGAAGGTGGCTCCTACAATGAGCAGTTCTTC. Its translation: CASSLGQGEGGSYNEQFF.

This clone appeared a single time. The CDR3: CASSLSEGNYGYTF. The CDR3 coding sequence is TGTGCCAGCAGTTTAAGTGAGGGAAACTATGGCTACACCTTC. The chain couples TRBV27 to TRBJ1-2; D call uncertain. V was trimmed by 2 bases and J by 2 bases, leaving 9 bases between them. CDR3 length: 14 residues. Germline V gene sequence: CDR1 MNHEY, CDR2 SMNVEV (reference sequence).

V usage is TRBV11-2 and J usage is TRBJ1-5, with D uncertain. The CDR3 loop spans 16 amino acids. Trimming pared 4 bases from V and 5 bases from J, leaving 18 bases between. The germline V gene encodes CDR1 SGHAT and CDR2 FQNNGV. CDR3 coding DNA: TGTGCCAGCAGCTCGAGAACCGGGATACAATATCAGCCCCAGCATTTT. Residues: CASSSRTGIQYQPQHF. The variable domain in full, completed from reference TRBV11-2 and TRBJ1-5, reads EAGVAQSPRYKIIEKRQSVAFWCNPISGHATLYWYQQILGQGPKLLIQFQNNGVVDDSQLPKDRFSAERLKGVDSTLKIQPAKLEDSAVYLCASSSRTGIQYQPQHFGDGTRLSIL.

The gene calls are TRBV5-5 and TRBJ2-3; D not certain. This CDR3 region has 14 residues. Germline V gene data show CDR1 as SGHKS and CDR2 as YYEKEE (reference sequence). The ends were cut back, 0 bases at V and 7 bases at J, with 12 bases in the middle. In DNA, the CDR3 is TGTGCCAGCAGCTTGGCCAACTTGGAGTATACGCAGTATTTT. Translating gives CASSLANLEYTQYF.

The V call is TRBV7-2, the J call TRBJ1-2, with D perhaps matching TRBD1 (5 bases). The CDR3 sequence is 12 residues long. V shed 3 bases and J shed 8 bases, with 10 bases lying between them. Germline V lookup: CDR1 SGHTA, CDR2 FQGNSA. In nucleotides, the CDR3 is TGTGCCAGCAGCTTCTCTGGGGGGGGCTACACCTTC. This sequence encodes CASSFSGGGYTF.

The J gene is TRBJ2-5, the V gene TRBV7-9; weak D call: TRBD1 (6 bases). V was cut by 3 bases and J by 2 bases, with 13 bases left in between. Per germline, CDR1 SEHNR and CDR2 FQNEAQ (reference sequence). There are 15 residues in the CDR3. CDR3 loop: CASSLQGQIQETQYF. In DNA, the CDR3 is TGTGCCAGCAGCTTGCAGGGACAAATACAAGAGACCCAGTACTTC.

The chain carries TRBV6-5 and TRBJ1-1; D may be TRBD1 (5 bases). The CDR3 is 15 amino acids. Germline V lookup: CDR1 MNHEY, CDR2 SVGAGI. V shed 6 bases and J shed 1 base, with 15 bases lying between them. The CDR3 DNA reads as TGTGCCAGCAGAGCTCCATCCGGGGCGAACACTGAAGCTTTCTTT. This translates into CASRAPSGANTEAFF.

The rearrangement joins TRBV7-2 to TRBJ2-5, with D unresolved. V gave up 4 bases and J gave up 1 base, with 7 bases separating them. Germline lookup yields CDR1 SGHTA and CDR2 FQGNSA. This CDR3 comprises 13 residues. In nucleotides, the CDR3 is TGTGCCAGCAGCTCTCCGGGCCAAGAGACCCAGTACTTC. It translates to CASSSPGQETQYF.

The DNA for the CDR3 is TGTGCCAGCTCACTTTGGACTGAAATGACCTACAATGAGCAGTTCTTC. Amino acid sequence: CASSLWTEMTYNEQFF. The rearrangement uses TRBV18 and TRBJ2-1, with TRBD2 as a possible D gene (5 bases). There are 16 residues in the CDR3. CDR1 and CDR2 (germline): KGHSH, LQKENI. V dropped 4 bases and J dropped 2 bases, with 15 bases sitting between them.

The rearrangement uses TRBV3-1 (or the pseudogene TRBV3-2) and TRBJ1-1; D might be TRBD1 (6 bases). Trimming stripped 4 bases from V and 2 bases from J, with 14 bases between. The CDR3 contains 15 residues. Germline V CDR1 and CDR2: LGHDT, YNNKEL (reference sequence). The CDR3 reads CASSPSRTVNTEAFF. CDR3 DNA: TGTGCCAGCAGCCCTAGCCGGACAGTTAACACTGAAGCTTTCTTT.

The chain combines TRBV7-2 with TRBJ1-4, with a weak D call TRBD1 (5 bases). CDR1 is SGHTA and CDR2 is FQGNSA in the germline V gene. Between the trimmed V and J ends, which lost 0 bases and 5 bases, there was a span of 7 bases. The CDR3 covers 14 residues. As DNA, the CDR3 is TGTGCCAGCAGCTTAGCCCAGGGAAATGAAAAACTGTTTTTT. Protein: CASSLAQGNEKLFF.

This clone showed up just a few times. The chain is built from TRBV5-1 and TRBJ1-2; a weak D match, TRBD1 (5 bases). Germline CDR1 SGHRS, CDR2 YFSETQ. V shed 2 bases and J shed 4 bases, with 12 bases lying between them. CDR3 length: 14 amino acids. The CDR3 protein is CASSFTGVGYGYTF. DNA for the CDR3: TGCGCCAGCAGCTTCACAGGCGTTGGCTATGGCTACACCTTC.

This clone came up a few times. The chain is built from TRBV4-1 and TRBJ1-4; a possible D gene is TRBD1 (5 bases). The CDR3 loop spans 13 amino acids. Trimming shortened V by 4 bases and J by 16 bases, and 19 bases separated the two germline ends. Germline V CDR1 and CDR2: MGHRA, YSYEKL. As DNA, the CDR3 is TGCGCCAGCAGCCCGCTAGTGGGGGAGGGGCGGTTTTTT. Protein sequence: CASSPLVGEGRFF.

This clone was recorded once. The chain joins TRBV24-1 to TRBJ2-1, with 10 bases matching TRBD1. The CDR3 is made up of 15 amino acids. CDR1 and CDR2 (germline): KGHDR, SFDVKD. The ends lost 4 bases at V and 7 bases at J; junction bases unmatched: 6. The CDR3 region is CATSEPGQGRNEQFF. The DNA of the CDR3 is TGTGCCACCAGTGAGCCGGGACAGGGGCGGAATGAGCAGTTCTTC.

This clone was seen once. This sequence joins TRBV19 and TRBJ2-2; D not certain. The CDR3 length is 15 residues. Trimming removed 3 bases at V and 4 bases at J, with 12 bases between. CDR1 and CDR2 (germline): LNHDA, SQIVND (reference sequence). The CDR3 protein is CASSIFPSTTGELFF. CDR3 in DNA: TGTGCCAGTAGTATCTTCCCTAGTACCACCGGGGAGCTGTTTTTT.

The genes are TRBV11-1 and TRBJ1-3, with D uncertain. The CDR3 length is 14 residues. Germline V gene sequence: CDR1 SGHAT, CDR2 FQDESV (reference sequence). Trimming stripped 1 base from V and 4 bases from J, with 8 bases between. CDR3 region: CASSLGGRGNTIYF. CDR3 sequence (DNA): TGTGCCAGCAGCTTAGGAGGGCGCGGAAACACCATATATTTT.

The rearrangement joins TRBV19 to TRBJ1-6; D possibly corresponds to TRBD1 (6 bases). CDR3 length: 16 amino acids. CDR1 and CDR2 (germline): LNHDA, SQIVND (reference sequence). Trimming cost V 5 bases and J 1 base, with 12 bases left between them. CDR3 DNA sequence: TGTGCCAGTAGTTTCCTAGGGGGATCCTATAATTCACCCCTCCACTTT. Protein: CASSFLGGSYNSPLHF.

By proportion, this clone is medium-sized. V gene TRBV7-2 combines with J gene TRBJ1-5, with 8 bases aligning to TRBD1. V trimming: 6 bases; J trimming: 6 bases; junction bases outside the gene matches: 10. The CDR3 totals 15 residues. Germline CDR1 and CDR2: SGHTA and FQGNSA. The CDR3 DNA sequence: TGTGCCAGCAGACGGACAGGGTATGTTGGTCAGCCCCAGCATTTT. Its protein is CASRRTGYVGQPQHF.

The chain couples TRBV6-6 to TRBJ2-3; perhaps TRBD2 as D (7 bases). This CDR3 comprises 15 residues. Per germline, CDR1 MNHNY and CDR2 SVGAGI (reference sequence). Trimming shortened V by 2 bases and J by 3 bases, and 12 bases separated the two germline ends. The CDR3 loop is CASSYGKGGTDTQYF. The CDR3 DNA is TGTGCCAGCAGTTACGGTAAGGGGGGGACAGATACGCAGTATTTT.

This clone occurred a few times. V usage is TRBV19 and J usage is TRBJ1-5; D is unclear. Looked up from germline, CDR1 is LNHDA and CDR2 is SQIVND (reference sequence). This CDR3 spans 18 amino acids. Trimming took off 1 base at V and 1 base at J, with 17 bases between the two ends. The chain's CDR3 is CASSIGRAGYSSNQPQHF. In nucleotides, the CDR3 is TGTGCCAGTAGTATAGGCCGCGCCGGGTATTCCAGCAATCAGCCCCAGCATTTT. Looking up the rest from reference TRBV19 and TRBJ1-5 gives the full variable domain: DGGITQSPKYLFRKEGQNVTLSCEQNLNHDAMYWYRQDPGQGLRLIYYSQIVNDFQKGDIAEGYSVSREKKESFPLTVTSAQKNPTAFYLCASSIGRAGYSSNQPQHFGDGTRLSIL.

This chain connects TRBV24-1 to TRBJ2-5; D not certain. Trimming took 12 bases from V and 5 from J, leaving 18 bases between them. This CDR3 spans 13 amino acids. Germline assignment: CDR1 KGHDR and CDR2 SFDVKD. CDR3 DNA: TGTGCCCGTCGAGAAGGGATCGGGGAGACCCAGTACTTC. Translation: CARREGIGETQYF.

The chain links TRBV7-9 to TRBJ2-5; D possibly corresponds to TRBD1 (6 bases). The CDR3 is 15 residues long. Trimming took off 1 base at V and 1 base at J, with 10 bases between the two ends. CDR1 is SEHNR and CDR2 is FQNEAQ in the germline V gene (reference sequence). This CDR3 is CASSLGDIGQETQYF. The CDR3, as DNA: TGTGCCAGCAGCTTAGGGGACATAGGCCAAGAGACCCAGTACTTC.

CDR3 amino acids: CASSPGVGETQYF. The CDR3 coding sequence is TGTGCCAGCTCACCAGGGGTAGGAGAGACCCAGTACTTC. This chain connects TRBV18 to TRBJ2-5; D unclear. Germline CDR1 is KGHSH and CDR2 is LQKENI. The CDR3 contains 13 residues. V lost 2 bases to trimming and J lost 4 bases, with 8 bases between them.

This chain uses TRBV2 with TRBJ1-2; tentatively, D is TRBD1 (5 bases). CDR1 is SNHLY and CDR2 is FYNNEI in the germline V gene. The ends were cut back, 4 bases at V and 5 bases at J, with 11 bases in the middle. The CDR3 extends over 13 amino acids. The CDR3 DNA reads TGTGCCAGCAGTGTGCGACAGATATATGGCTACACCTTC. It codes for CASSVRQIYGYTF.